These 27 T cell receptor beta chains were sequenced from one sample in a study of OX40 agonist ivuxolimab in advanced cancers. Libraries were prepared through the immunoSEQ multiplex PCR assay. The table was pulled from immuneACCESS by TCRdb, which kept in-frame rearrangements only. Such tables lose some clones; where checked, under half of the loss comes from unresolved V genes, and the rest has no known cause. In all, the sample holds roughly 75,000 clones, and about 89% of those were seen once. The ten largest make up over 10% of the sample. The sequencing here drew on CD4+ or CD8+ T cells sorted from blood, taken in a trial of the OX40 agonist ivuxolimab. These receptors all come from an adult with an advanced solid tumor such as melanoma, head and neck, liver or kidney cancer.

The chain carries TRBV4-1 and TRBJ2-7, with TRBD1 matching over 9 bases. The CDR3 consists of 14 residues. CDR1 and CDR2 (germline): MGHRA, YSYEKL. Losses at the gene ends were 2 bases for V and 4 bases for J; bases not matched to a gene: 3. In DNA form, the CDR3 reads TGCGCCAGCAGCCAATGGGACAGGGATTACGAGCAGTACTTC. Protein: CASSQWDRDYEQYF.

V usage is TRBV6-1 and J usage is TRBJ2-1; 7 bases are shared with TRBD1. V dropped 7 bases and J dropped 5; count of bases not matched to a gene: 5. Germline CDR1 MNHNS, CDR2 SASEGT. The CDR3 runs 13 residues. DNA for the CDR3: TGTGCCAGCACCGGGACAGCGGACAATGAGCAGTTCTTC. It encodes CASTGTADNEQFF.

The J gene is TRBJ1-1, the V gene TRBV11-3; 9 nucleotides match TRBD1. CDR1 and CDR2 from the germline V gene are SGHNT and YENEEA. Trimming at V came to 3 bases and at J to 3 bases, leaving 2 bases not matched to a gene. The CDR3 has 14 residues. The CDR3, as DNA: TGTGCCAGCAGCTTGCGACAGGGGGACACTGAAGCTTTCTTT. Its translation: CASSLRQGDTEAFF. The whole variable domain, filled in from reference TRBV11-3 and TRBJ1-1, reads EAGVVQSPRYKIIEKKQPVAFWCNPISGHNTLYWYLQNLGQGPELLIRYENEEAVDDSQLPKDRFSAERLKGVDSTLKIQPAELGDSAVYLCASSLRQGDTEAFFGQGTRLTVV.

A word on this clone: The same CDR3 also results from other DNA sequences found in this sample. This rearrangement joins TRBV18 to TRBJ1-2, with D perhaps TRBD1 (6 bases). CDR1 and CDR2 (germline): KGHSH, LQKENI. V lost 3 bases and J lost 2, with 7 bases in between. The CDR3 contains 13 residues. CDR3 in amino acids: CASSPDRNYGYTF. As DNA, the CDR3 is TGTGCCAGCTCACCCGACAGGAACTATGGCTACACCTTC.

V is TRBV30 and J is TRBJ2-1; 12 bases agree with TRBD2. Germline V CDR1 and CDR2: GTSNPN, SVGIG (reference sequence). The CDR3 has 16 amino acids. V lost 1 base to trimming and J lost 4 bases; unmatched junction nucleotides: 5. The DNA of the CDR3 is TGTGCCTGGAGTGGGAGACTAGCGGGAGAGTACAATGAGCAGTTCTTC. Amino acids: CAWSGRLAGEYNEQFF.

This chain uses TRBV11-2 with TRBJ2-7; TRBD2 matches 12 bases. V shed 5 bases, J shed 6 bases, and the junction held 5 bases outside the gene matches. Germline V gene sequence: CDR1 SGHAT, CDR2 FQNNGV. This CDR3 comprises 14 residues. The CDR3 DNA follows: TGTGCCAGCAGCACGGGACTAGCGGGCGGCGAGCAGTACTTC. Protein product: CASSTGLAGGEQYF.

This chain's CDR3 is CASSPYASSPYGYTF. The CDR3 region has the DNA TGTGCCAGCAGTCCCTATGCGTCCTCTCCCTATGGCTACACCTTC. The chain is built from TRBV27 and TRBJ1-2; D is unclear. The CDR3 sequence is 15 residues long. The ends were cut back, 5 bases at V and 4 bases at J, with 17 bases in the middle. Germline CDR1 reads MNHEY; CDR2 reads SMNVEV (reference sequence).

The V gene is TRBV19, the J gene TRBJ2-3; TRBD2 matches at 12 bases. Trimming cost V 4 bases and J 2 bases; bases outside gene matches: 16. The V gene's germline CDR1 is LNHDA and CDR2 SQIVND (reference sequence). The CDR3 runs to 20 residues. The CDR3 bases are TGTGCCAGTAGTACGGACCCGGGACTAGCGGGCCCGGGGCCCACAGATACGCAGTATTTT. Translating it yields CASSTDPGLAGPGPTDTQYF.

CDR3 amino acids: CASSFWTGALYGYTF. In DNA form, the CDR3 reads TGTGCCAGCAGCTTCTGGACAGGGGCACTCTATGGCTACACCTTC. V gene TRBV7-9 combines with J gene TRBJ1-2; TRBD1 aligns across 9 bases. V lost 3 bases and J lost 4; bases outside the gene matches: 6. The CDR3 is made up of 15 amino acids. Germline lookup yields CDR1 SEHNR and CDR2 FQNEAQ (reference sequence).

The rearrangement joins TRBV5-1 to TRBJ2-5, with TRBD1 as a possible D gene (6 bases). CDR1 and CDR2 from the germline V gene are SGHRS and YFSETQ. V lost 0 bases and J 4 bases, leaving 10 bases between the germline ends. CDR3 length equals 14 residues. This CDR3 reads CASSLGGRGETQYF. The DNA for the CDR3 is TGCGCCAGCAGCTTGGGGGGGCGCGGAGAGACCCAGTACTTC.

The chain employs TRBV7-9 and TRBJ2-7; 10 bases are a match to TRBD2. V lost 4 bases, J lost 2 bases, and 5 bases stayed unmatched. CDR3 length equals 15 residues. The germline V gene encodes CDR1 SEHNR and CDR2 FQNEAQ (reference sequence). The CDR3 bases are TGTGCCAGCAGCTCGAGGACTAGCGGAACCTACGAGCAGTACTTC. This sequence encodes CASSSRTSGTYEQYF. Together with reference TRBV7-9 and TRBJ2-7, the CDR3 gives the full variable domain: DTGVSQNPRHKITKRGQNVTFRCDPISEHNRLYWYRQTLGQGPEFLTYFQNEAQLEKSRLLSDRFSAERPKGSFSTLEIQRTEQGDSAMYLCASSSRTSGTYEQYFGPGTRLTVT.

The chain employs TRBV7-2 and TRBJ1-1; D uncertain. The CDR3 has 15 residues. V lost 1 base and J 1 base, leaving 10 bases between the germline ends. Germline CDR1 is SGHTA and CDR2 is FQGNSA. In DNA, the CDR3 is TGTGCCAGCAGCTTAGTGTCGGATACGAACACTGAAGCTTTCTTT. As protein: CASSLVSDTNTEAFF. Using reference TRBV7-2 and TRBJ1-1 for the parts outside the CDR3, the full variable domain is GAGVSQSPSNKVTEKGKDVELRCDPISGHTALYWYRQSLGQGLEFLIYFQGNSAPDKSGLPSDRFSAERTGGSVSTLTIQRTQQEDSAVYLCASSLVSDTNTEAFFGQGTRLTVV.

J is TRBJ2-5 and V is TRBV30, with D perhaps TRBD2 (5 bases). Looked up from germline, CDR1 is GTSNPN and CDR2 is SVGIG (reference sequence). With 2 bases removed from V and 5 bases from J, the gap between germline ends came to 15 bases. The CDR3 has 14 amino acids. CDR3 DNA: TGTGCCTGGAGTAGTGGGAGTGGGCTGGAGACCCAGTACTTC. Translation: CAWSSGSGLETQYF.

The CDR3 is CASSFGGSTEAFF. The DNA of the CDR3 is TGTGCCAGCAGTTTCGGGGGTAGCACTGAAGCTTTCTTT. The genes are TRBV6-5 and TRBJ1-1; possible D gene TRBD1, 5 bases. V was shortened by 4 bases and J by 4 bases, with 10 bases between the two germline ends. CDR3 size: 13 residues. Germline CDR1 is MNHEY and CDR2 is SVGAGI.

CDR3 nucleotide sequence: TGCAGCGCCACCGGAGTGGACTCCTACGAGCAGTACTTC. Its translation: CSATGVDSYEQYF. The V and J genes are TRBV29-1 and TRBJ2-7, with unresolved D. This CDR3 is built from 13 residues. V was clipped by 7 bases and J by 0 bases, with 13 bases between them. Germline V gene data show CDR1 as SQVTM and CDR2 as ANQGSEA.

This rearrangement joins TRBV28 to TRBJ2-3, with 9 bases matching TRBD2. CDR3 length equals 16 residues. V was pared by 4 bases and J by 0 bases, with 5 bases of the junction left unmatched. CDR1 is MDHEN and CDR2 is SYDVKM in the germline V gene. CDR3 coding DNA: TGTGCCAGCAGTTCGAGACTAGCGGCTAGCACAGATACGCAGTATTTT. This codes for CASSSRLAASTDTQYF.

This clone has just one count. The V call is TRBV5-1, the J call TRBJ2-7, with 7 bases identical to TRBD1. The CDR3 totals 15 residues. After removal of 3 bases from V and 0 bases from J, the junction contained 6 bases not matched to a gene. Per the germline V gene, CDR1 is SGHRS and CDR2 is YFSETQ. CDR3 DNA: TGCGCCAGCAGCTGGCAGGACAGGAGCTCCTACGAGCAGTACTTC. It yields the protein CASSWQDRSSYEQYF. The complete variable domain, with remaining parts taken from reference TRBV5-1 and TRBJ2-7, reads KAGVTQTPRYLIKTRGQQVTLSCSPISGHRSVSWYQQTPGQGLQFLFEYFSETQRNKGNFPGRFSGRQFSNSRSEMNVSTLELGDSALYLCASSWQDRSSYEQYFGPGTRLTVT.

V and J are TRBV7-3 and TRBJ2-1; TRBD1 matches 10 bases. CDR3 size: 14 residues. V trimming: 6 bases; J trimming: 8 bases; junction bases outside the gene matches: 7. CDR1 SGHTA and CDR2 FQGTGA come from the germline V gene. CDR3 coding DNA: TGTGCCAGCAGATCCGGGACAGGGGAGGATGAGCAGTTCTTC. This encodes CASRSGTGEDEQFF.

The V call is TRBV10-3, the J call TRBJ2-5, with D perhaps matching TRBD1 or TRBD2 (6 bases each). The J call may not be correct, given that the DNA end is closer to TRBJ2-7. The CDR3 has 15 amino acids. The germline gives CDR1 ENHRY, CDR2 SYGVKD. CDR3 in amino acids: CAISESTGAGDEQYF. The DNA for the CDR3 is TGTGCCATCAGTGAGTCGACGGGGGCTGGGGACGAGCAGTACTTC.

CDR3 sequence: CASSLGSFQTNQPQHF. In nucleotides, the CDR3 is TGTGCCAGCAGCTTAGGATCTTTCCAAACTAATCAGCCCCAGCATTTT. V is TRBV11-2 and J is TRBJ1-5; D uncertain. The CDR3 loop spans 16 amino acids. Germline V gives CDR1 SGHAT, CDR2 FQNNGV. Trimming cost V 1 base and J 4 bases, with 14 bases left between them.

The chain's CDR3 is CASSYSSVFGEAFF. CDR3 coding DNA: TGTGCCAGCAGTTACTCGTCGGTTTTTGGTGAAGCTTTCTTT. The chain uses TRBV6-5 and TRBJ1-1; no firm D call. The V and J ends lost 0 bases and 7 bases respectively, with 12 bases between them. The CDR3 consists of 14 residues. The germline gives CDR1 MNHEY, CDR2 SVGAGI.

The rearrangement uses TRBV7-6 and TRBJ2-2; 12 nucleotides match TRBD2. Unmatched junction bases numbered 12, after V lost 4 bases and J lost 6 bases. This CDR3 contains 18 residues. Germline V gene sequence: CDR1 SGHVS, CDR2 FNYEAQ. Written as DNA, the CDR3 is TGTGCCAGCAGCTATCCCTTTGCTAGCGGGAGGGCCGCCGGGGAGCTGTTTTTT. It specifies CASSYPFASGRAAGELFF.

This chain connects TRBV9 to TRBJ2-1, with D uncertain. The germline CDR1 and CDR2 sequences are SGDLS and YYNGEE. V dropped 0 bases and J dropped 0 bases, with 10 bases sitting between them. The CDR3 has 16 amino acids. CDR3 DNA: TGTGCCAGCAGCGTAGAGGGCGAAGTCTCCTACAATGAGCAGTTCTTC. Protein sequence: CASSVEGEVSYNEQFF.

The genes are TRBV18 and TRBJ2-5; possibly TRBD1 for D (5 bases). CDR3 size: 15 residues. CDR1 KGHSH and CDR2 LQKENI come from the germline V gene. Deletions cut 2 bases from V and 2 bases from J, with 12 bases between. The CDR3 DNA sequence: TGTGCCAGCTCACCAAAACGGGCAGGGCAAGAGACCCAGTACTTC. This gives the protein CASSPKRAGQETQYF.

The count of this clone is one. The chain uses TRBV6-1 and TRBJ2-2, with 10 nucleotides matching TRBD1. This CDR3 contains 16 residues. After removal of 4 bases from V and 7 bases from J, the junction contained 9 bases not matched to a gene. Germline lookup yields CDR1 MNHNS and CDR2 SASEGT. The CDR3 nucleotides are TGTGCCAGCAGTGCCAGGGACAGGGGATTTGGCGGGGAGCTGTTTTTT. Protein: CASSARDRGFGGELFF.

The chain is built from TRBV6-5 and TRBJ1-5; D uncertain. CDR3 length: 13 amino acids. In germline, CDR1 is MNHEY, CDR2 SVGAGI. V was clipped by 6 bases and J by 4 bases, with 10 bases between them. CDR3 DNA: TGTGCCAGCAGCCAATTAAGGAATCAGCCCCAGCATTTT. Encoded protein: CASSQLRNQPQHF.

The genes are TRBV6-1 and TRBJ2-5; 7 bases are a match to TRBD2. Germline assignment: CDR1 MNHNS and CDR2 SASEGT. V was pared by 5 bases and J by 4 bases, with 10 bases of the junction left unmatched. This CDR3 is 15 amino acids long. The CDR3 sequence: CASSTRLARGETQYF. CDR3 coding DNA: TGTGCCAGCAGTACCCGACTAGCTCGGGGAGAGACCCAGTACTTC.